What follows are 2 T cell receptor beta chains derived from one specimen sequenced in a study of shared clonotypes between healthy human individuals. Here immunoSEQ multiplex PCR was the method, and the copy in TCRdb shows in-frame clones only, minus some. Of some 2,500,000 clones listed, 80% to 95% are singletons. The source material was naive CD4+ T cells from PBMCs. Indicated subset: CD45RA+ positively selected. The receptors were sampled from a man between 18 and 35 years old in good health. Some clones in this sample may be carry-over from other donors' samples.

The rearrangement uses TRBV11-1 and TRBJ2-7; D is uncertain. The CDR3 has 12 amino acids. Germline CDR1 is SGHAT and CDR2 is FQDESV (reference sequence). V was clipped by 5 bases and J by 6 bases, with 11 bases between them. Written as DNA, the CDR3 is TGTGCCAGCAGCCTCCCGGGCTCCGAGCAGTACTTC. Translation: CASSLPGSEQYF.

V usage is TRBV4-3 and J usage is TRBJ2-7; 8 nucleotides agree with TRBD2. This CDR3 is 18 amino acids long. CDR1 and CDR2 from the germline V gene are LGHNA and YSLEER. After removal of 4 bases from V and 0 bases from J, the junction contained 14 bases not matched to a gene. CDR3 protein: CASSRIPGLGMVSYEQYF. CDR3 nucleotide sequence: TGCGCCAGCAGCCGCATCCCGGGACTAGGGATGGTCTCCTACGAGCAGTACTTC.